A selection of T cell receptor beta chains follows, all from one sample in a study of shared clonotypes between healthy human individuals. Some clones are missing from TCRdb's copy, which holds only in-frame ones; the method was immunoSEQ multiplex PCR. This table holds approximately 2.5 million clones, roughly 93% found once. Sequenced: naive CD4+ T cells from PBMCs. The receptors shown here come from a man aged 18 to 35 in good health. Some clones in this sample may be carry-over from other donors' samples. The CDR3 runs from the conserved cysteine through the conserved F or W.

v_gene | len | CDR3aa
TRBV5-1 | 16 | CASSLAGGAANYGYTF
TRBV18 | 16 | CASSPVWTGRSNEQFF
TRBV18 | 14 | CASSRGGTGDGYTF
TRBV19 | 14 | CASSIRSGDYGYTF
TRBV6-5 | 13 | CASSYDRGTEAFF
TRBV2 | 11 | CASVKVNEQFF
TRBV5-1 | 17 | CASSRTIPGSSYNEQFF
TRBV25-1 | 14 | CASSSPGAKNIQYF
TRBV6-1 | 12 | CASSEGHYGYTF
TRBV14 | 23 | CASSPPQGAIALGGISSYNEQFF
TRBV6-6 | 15 | CASSYAGQNTGELFF
TRBV28 | 15 | CASSPSLGSYYGYTF
TRBV10-3 | 16 | CAISGSRGQDNEKLFF
TRBV28 | 11 | CASSGVNEQFF
TRBV21-1 | 11 | CASRTVPEQYF
TRBV11-2 | 18 | CASSSLGVGRASSGELFF
TRBV10-2 | 14 | CASSDTSAFREQYF
TRBV6-1 | 15 | CASSGSSGRLGEQFF
TRBV4-1 | 11 | CASTNTGELFF
TRBV11-1 | 17 | CASSLAPGTTGVDTQYF
TRBV2 | 14 | CASSDSSGEDTQYF
TRBV6-6 | 14 | CASNPRHSNQPQHF
TRBV7-9 | 17 | CASSPPNRDFSGYGYTF
TRBV7-3 | 18 | CASSLTLPRLASTGELFF
TRBV28 | 16 | CASMGFETGKYNEQFF
TRBV7-2 | 16 | CASSLVSGSWTDTQYF
TRBV5-5 | 14 | CASSRTGYNQPQHF
TRBV2 | 13 | CASRAGGPDTQYF
TRBV5-1 | 15 | CASSLGGRATNEQFF
TRBV19 | 16 | CASSIGSGRFQETQYF
TRBV29-1 | 12 | CSVGGGGNEQFF
TRBV28 | 19 | CASSLIRLKAGGSYNEQFF
TRBV10-3 | 15 | CAIRASGRDGNEQFF
TRBV21-1 | 14 | CASSPLGQTYEQYF
TRBV7-2 | 15 | CASSPDSIRADTQYF
TRBV5-1 | 16 | CASSLKREGIYNEQFF
TRBV6-1 | 14 | CASRRAGSTDTQYF
TRBV6-5 | 14 | CASSYHRGRYEQYF
TRBV9 | 13 | CASSVGGRPEQFF
TRBV5-1 | 15 | CASSNPGLAASEQYF
TRBV29-1 | 14 | CSVVRDPSRSEQYF
TRBV5-1 | 11 | CASRGGETQYF
TRBV29-1 | 11 | CSASGGYGYTF
TRBV18 | 16 | CASSPREGPTSYEQYF
TRBV5-1 | 19 | CASSPGRAGLGVLPDTQYF
TRBV6-6 | 15 | CASRWTSGSTDTQYF
TRBV7-8 | 18 | CASSKRRPLGGAGYEQYF
TRBV27 | 15 | CASSSYGGRANEQFF
TRBV19 | 16 | CASSSGLAGDTGELFF
TRBV18 | 19 | CASSYTGTGGERVTDTQYF
TRBV6-1 | 14 | CASRYGTSSDTQYF
TRBV7-8 | 13 | CASSSGPSETQYF
TRBV11-2 | 14 | CASSLARGRDEQYF
TRBV7-9 | 18 | CASSLILGREGPRNEQFF